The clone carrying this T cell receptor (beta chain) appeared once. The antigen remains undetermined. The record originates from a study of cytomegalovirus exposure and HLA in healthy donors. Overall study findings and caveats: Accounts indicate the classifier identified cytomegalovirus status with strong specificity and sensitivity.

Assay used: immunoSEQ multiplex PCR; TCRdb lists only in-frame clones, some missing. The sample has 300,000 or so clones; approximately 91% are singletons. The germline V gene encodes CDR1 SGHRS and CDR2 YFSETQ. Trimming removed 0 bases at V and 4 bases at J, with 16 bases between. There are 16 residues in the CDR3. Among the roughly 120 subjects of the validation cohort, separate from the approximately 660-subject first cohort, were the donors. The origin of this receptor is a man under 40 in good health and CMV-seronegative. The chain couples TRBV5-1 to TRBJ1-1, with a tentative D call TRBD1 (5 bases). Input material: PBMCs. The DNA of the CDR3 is TGCGCCAGCAGCTTGGCCGTAGGGGACTATGGCACTGAAGCTTTCTTT. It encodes CASSLAVGDYGTEAFF.